Described below is a single TCR beta chain sequence and its context. The sample is drawn from a study of monozygotic twins with inflammatory bowel disease. This CDR3 is 13 amino acids long. Blood was collected, roughly 2.7 ml per donor. Starting material for each TCR library was around 4,000 ng of total RNA. Per-sample cDNA came from eight separate reactions. A template switching step added UMIs, each with a 6-nucleotide sample barcode. Using the 5' RACE reads, TCRdb records one entry per CDR3 protein without DNA. The table lists roughly 200,000 distinct CDR3 sequences. The sequencing input was blood. This rearrangement joins TRBV12-3 or TRBV12-4 to TRBJ2-1; TCRdb designates TRBD1, a call that cannot be tested without DNA. This clonotype was sampled from a human donor with ulcerative colitis or Crohn's disease, or a healthy co-twin of an affected twin (not recorded which). CDR3 amino acids: CASTFQGYNEQFF.